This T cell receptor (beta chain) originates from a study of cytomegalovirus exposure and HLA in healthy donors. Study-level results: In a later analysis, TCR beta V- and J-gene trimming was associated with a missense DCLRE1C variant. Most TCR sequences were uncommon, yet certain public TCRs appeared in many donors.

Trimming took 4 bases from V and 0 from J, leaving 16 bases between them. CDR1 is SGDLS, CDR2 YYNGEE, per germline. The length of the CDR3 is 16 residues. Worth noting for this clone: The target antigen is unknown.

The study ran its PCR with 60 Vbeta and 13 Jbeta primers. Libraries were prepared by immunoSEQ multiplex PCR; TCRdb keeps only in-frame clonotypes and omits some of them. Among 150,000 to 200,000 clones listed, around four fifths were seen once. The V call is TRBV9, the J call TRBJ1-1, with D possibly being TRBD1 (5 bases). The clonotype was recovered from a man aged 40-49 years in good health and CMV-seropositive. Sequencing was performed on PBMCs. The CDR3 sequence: CASSPTSGMMNTEAFF. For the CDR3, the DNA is TGTGCCAGCAGCCCCACGTCAGGGATGATGAACACTGAAGCTTTCTTT.